Listed below are T cell receptor beta chains from one sample, sequenced in a study of spatial heterogeneity in lung cancer. TCRdb re-called the 5' RACE reads with MiXCR, one entry per CDR3 protein. This table holds tens of thousands of distinct CDR3 sequences, around 9% found once. This material consisted of PBMCs, taken at surgery. Source of these receptors: a male donor with early-stage non-small cell lung cancer. CDR3s include the opening cysteine and the closing phenylalanine or tryptophan. The order of the fields is D gene, J gene, clone size, V gene, CDR3 DNA, CDR3 protein. A D gene is named only where the DNA matches it firmly. Expanded clones get a size class; other rows say once, few or many, or leave the size out.

TRBD1 | TRBJ2-4 | NA | TRBV7-8 | TGTGCCAGCAGCTGGACAGGGATTGACATTCAGTACTTC | CASSWTGIDIQYF
NA | TRBJ2-3 | many | TRBV4-2 | TGTGCCAGCAGCCAAGAAACCCCCCGGGGACTGACGCAGTATTTT | CASSQETPRGLTQYF
TRBD2 | TRBJ2-3 | many | TRBV7-2 | TGTGCCAGCAGCTTAGAAGCGGGGGGGCCAGATACGCAGTATTTT | CASSLEAGGPDTQYF
TRBD2 | TRBJ2-2 | many | TRBV25-1 | TGTGCCAGCAGTGAGGCAGGGACGGGGGGGCCGACCGGGGAGCTGTTTTTT | CASSEAGTGGPTGELFF
NA | TRBJ1-2 | many | TRBV24-1 | TGTGCCACCAGTGATGCGGGCGACTATGGCTACACCTTC | CATSDAGDYGYTF
NA | TRBJ2-3 | NA | TRBV4-2 | TGTGCCAGCGGGATTGGGGGCACAGATACGCAGTATTTT | CASGIGGTDTQYF
TRBD1 | TRBJ1-1 | few | TRBV28 | TGTGCCAGCAGTTTATCCCAGGGGGCAGGTAATACTGAAGCTTTCTTT | CASSLSQGAGNTEAFF
NA | TRBJ1-6 | many | TRBV5-8 | TGTGCCAGCAGCTTACTTACAGGGACGAATTCACCCCTCCACTTT | CASSLLTGTNSPLHF
NA | TRBJ2-7 | many | TRBV13 | TGTGCCAGCAGCCTCTTCGCCTACGAGCAGTACTTC | CASSLFAYEQYF
NA | TRBJ2-7 | few | TRBV28 | TGTGCCAGCACTCTGGGCGGCGCCTACGAGCAGTACTTC | CASTLGGAYEQYF
TRBD2 | TRBJ2-3 | few | TRBV9 | TGTGCCAGCAGCGGCCTCCCGGGACTAGCGGGGGTAGATACGCAGTATTTT | CASSGLPGLAGVDTQYF
NA | TRBJ1-5 | NA | TRBV28 | TGTGCCAGCAGTTCAACCTCAAAAGGGGGTAATCAGCCCCAGCATTTT | CASSSTSKGGNQPQHF
NA | TRBJ2-2 | many | TRBV2 | TGTGCCAGCAAGGGAGGGGGCATTGGGACCGGGGAGCTGTTTTTT | CASKGGGIGTGELFF
TRBD2 | TRBJ2-5 | few | TRBV28 | TGTGCCAGCAGTTCCTTGACTAGCGGGAGCCCCCAAGAGACCCAGTACTTC | CASSSLTSGSPQETQYF
TRBD2 | TRBJ2-1 | few | TRBV24-1 | TGTGCCACCAGCCCCATGTTAGCGGGAGCTAATGAGCAGTTCTTC | CATSPMLAGANEQFF
TRBD1 | TRBJ1-6 | many | TRBV20-1 | TGCAGTGCTAGCTATGGACAGGATAATTCACCCCTCCACTTT | CSASYGQDNSPLHF
NA | TRBJ1-5 | NA | TRBV29-1 | TGCAGCGTTGCGGAGGGATACGGCAATCAGCCCCAGCATTTT | CSVAEGYGNQPQHF
NA | TRBJ2-7 | NA | TRBV29-1 | TGCAGCGTTAAGGGCCTCTCCTACGAGCAGTACTTC | CSVKGLSYEQYF
NA | TRBJ1-2 | many | TRBV6-1 | TGTGCCAGCAGCCGGGACTCGCTAACCCCGAACTATGGCTACACCTTC | CASSRDSLTPNYGYTF
NA | TRBJ2-5 | many | TRBV11-2 | TGTGCCAGCAGCCCTCGCGCCGAGACCCAGTACTTC | CASSPRAETQYF
NA | TRBJ1-1 | many | TRBV10-3 | TGTGCCATCAGTGAGTCGACAATTGAAGCTTTCTTT | CAISESTIEAFF
TRBD1 | TRBJ2-3 | few | TRBV28 | TGTGCCAGCAGTTCCGTGGGACAGGGAAAAGATACGCAGTATTTT | CASSSVGQGKDTQYF
TRBD2 | TRBJ2-1 | NA | TRBV27 | TGTGCCAGCAGTCCCTTCACTAGCGGGGGGGCCTCTCCCTACAATGAGCAGTTCTTC | CASSPFTSGGASPYNEQFF
NA | TRBJ1-1 | many | TRBV5-5 | TGTGCCAGCAGCTTGTACCCAGGGAGTACTGAAGCTTTCTTT | CASSLYPGSTEAFF
NA | TRBJ2-7 | few | TRBV13 | TGTGCCAGCAGCTTAGGGGCCCATCCCTCCGACGAGCAGTACTTC | CASSLGAHPSDEQYF
NA | TRBJ2-7 | NA | TRBV7-2 | TGTGCCAGCCGTGTTGCGCGCGAGCAGTACTTC | CASRVAREQYF
NA | TRBJ1-1 | once | TRBV2 | TGTGCCAGCAGTGAGGGGCAGTTCATGAACACTGGAGCTTTCTTT | CASSEGQFMNTGAFF
NA | TRBJ2-5 | NA | TRBV29-1 | TGCAGCGTTGAAGATAGGTTGGGGGACCTAGAGACCCAGTACTTC | CSVEDRLGDLETQYF
TRBD2 | TRBJ2-1 | NA | TRBV29-1 | TGCAGCGTTGGGCTAGCGGGGGGAAGCTCCTACAATGAGCAGTTCTTC | CSVGLAGGSSYNEQFF
NA | TRBJ2-5 | few | TRBV29-1 | TGCACCTTCCGGGGGACAAAAGAGACCCAGTACTTC | CTFRGTKETQYF
NA | TRBJ1-6 | few | TRBV4-3 | TGCGCCAGCAGCCGCATCGAGGGAGAATCACCCCTCCACTTT | CASSRIEGESPLHF
NA | TRBJ1-1 | few | TRBV30 | TGTGCCTGGAGTAGACAGATCTCTGAAGCTTTCTTT | CAWSRQISEAFF
TRBD2 | TRBJ2-3 | NA | TRBV20-1 | TGCAGTGCTACTAGCGGGGCCAGCACAGATACGCAGTATTTT | CSATSGASTDTQYF
TRBD1 | TRBJ2-2 | few | TRBV19 | TGTGCCAGTCGCGCTGCCGGGACAGCGAACACCGGGGAGCTGTTTTTT | CASRAAGTANTGELFF
TRBD1 | TRBJ2-5 | NA | TRBV27 | TGTGCCAGCAGTCAACAGGGGGACGAGACCCAGTACTTC | CASSQQGDETQYF
NA | TRBJ1-2 | NA | TRBV28 | TGTGCCAGCAGTACCGGACTAAACTATGGCTACACCTTC | CASSTGLNYGYTF
NA | TRBJ2-2 | many | TRBV4-1 | TGCGCCAGCAGCCAAGTTAAACAGGCTGGGGAGCTGTTTTTT | CASSQVKQAGELFF
NA | TRBJ2-7 | few | TRBV12-3/TRBV12-4 | TGTGCCAGCAGTTTAGATCGCGGCGGGATCCACGAGCAGTACTTC | CASSLDRGGIHEQYF
NA | TRBJ2-3 | many | TRBV5-1 | TGCGCCAGCAGCTTGGATGCCACAGATACGCAGTATTTT | CASSLDATDTQYF
TRBD1 | TRBJ2-3 | many | TRBV6-2/TRBV6-3 | TGTGCCAGCAGTTATCCCGGGACAGGGGACACAGATACGCAGTATTTT | CASSYPGTGDTDTQYF
NA | TRBJ2-2 | few | TRBV6-5 | TGTGCCAGCAGTCGCGGGACTCCGAAGGGTGGGGAGCTGTTTTTT | CASSRGTPKGGELFF